Reported below is one T cell receptor beta chain. Trimming took 3 bases from V and 10 from J, leaving 12 bases between them. The CDR3 covers 12 residues. Germline-derived CDR1 and CDR2 are SNHLY and FYNNEI. The sample is drawn from a study of blood T cell repertoires in COVID-19. Assay used: immunoSEQ multiplex PCR; TCRdb lists only in-frame clones, some missing. The sample includes around 110,000 clones, under 85% of them seen just once. Sequencing input: peripheral blood. The genes are TRBV2 and TRBJ2-5; TRBD2 might be the D (5 bases). The TCR comes from a woman between 55 and 75 years old with acute or convalescent COVID-19. In DNA, the CDR3 is TGTGCCAGCAGTGACTATCTAAGCGGCCAGTACTTC. Protein product: CASSDYLSGQYF.